This T cell receptor beta chain is drawn from a study of cytomegalovirus exposure and HLA in healthy donors. Primers for the PCR totalled 60 Vbeta and 13 Jbeta. As handled by the study authors: Approximately 12 million of around 85 million unique TCR beta chains were shared, per a later count. Method: immunoSEQ multiplex PCR; TCRdb's copy keeps in-frame clones and lacks some. D and trimming come from the DNA, and the V and J calls and clone size come from that table. The data hold approximately 140,000 clones, with roughly 80% observed a single time. Whole-study findings and limits: The later analysis indicated that the majority of CMV-associated TCR beta chains appeared HLA-restricted.

CDR3 length equals 15 residues. V lost 0 bases, J lost 6 bases, and 5 bases stayed unmatched. Germline lookup yields CDR1 MGHDK and CDR2 SYGVNS. A note on this clone: Its specificity is not known.

The chain links TRBV25-1 to TRBJ2-1; TRBD2 aligns across 7 bases. Input material: PBMCs. The receptor was derived from a boy aged 10-17 years in good health and CMV-seronegative. This CDR3 reads CASSEYSAGANEQFF. In nucleotides, the CDR3 is TGTGCCAGCAGTGAATATTCGGCGGGAGCCAATGAGCAGTTCTTC. The full variable domain, in which reference TRBV25-1 and TRBJ2-1 provide the parts outside the CDR3, is EADIYQTPRYLVIGTGKKITLECSQTMGHDKMYWYQQDPGMELHLIHYSYGVNSTEKGDLSSESTVSRIRTEHFPLTLESARPSHTSQYLCASSEYSAGANEQFFGPGTRLTVL.